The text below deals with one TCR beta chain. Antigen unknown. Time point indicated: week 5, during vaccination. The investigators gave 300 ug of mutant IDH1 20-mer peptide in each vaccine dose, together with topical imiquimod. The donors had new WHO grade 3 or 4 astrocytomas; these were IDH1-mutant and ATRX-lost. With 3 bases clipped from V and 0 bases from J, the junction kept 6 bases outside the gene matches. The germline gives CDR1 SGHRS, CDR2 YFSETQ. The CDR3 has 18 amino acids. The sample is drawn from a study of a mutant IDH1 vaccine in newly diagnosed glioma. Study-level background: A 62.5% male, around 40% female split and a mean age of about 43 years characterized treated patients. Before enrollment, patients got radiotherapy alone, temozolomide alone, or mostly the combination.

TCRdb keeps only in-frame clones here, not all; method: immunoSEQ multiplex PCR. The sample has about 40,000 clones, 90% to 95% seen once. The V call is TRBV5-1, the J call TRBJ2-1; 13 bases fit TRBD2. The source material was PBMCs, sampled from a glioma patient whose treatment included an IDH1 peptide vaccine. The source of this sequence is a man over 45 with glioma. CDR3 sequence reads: CASSSQGLAGRSYNEQFF. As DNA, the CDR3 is TGCGCCAGCAGCTCGCAGGGACTAGCGGGACGCTCCTACAATGAGCAGTTCTTC.